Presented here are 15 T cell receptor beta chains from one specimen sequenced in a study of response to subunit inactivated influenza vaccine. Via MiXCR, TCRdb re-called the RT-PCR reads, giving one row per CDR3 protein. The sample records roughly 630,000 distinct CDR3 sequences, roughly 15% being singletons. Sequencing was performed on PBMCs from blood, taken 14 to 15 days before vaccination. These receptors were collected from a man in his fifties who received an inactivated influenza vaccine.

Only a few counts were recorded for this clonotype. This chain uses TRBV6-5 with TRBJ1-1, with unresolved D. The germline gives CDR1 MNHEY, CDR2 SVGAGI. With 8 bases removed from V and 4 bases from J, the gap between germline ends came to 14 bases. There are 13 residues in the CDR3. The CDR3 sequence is CASAPGRGTEAFF. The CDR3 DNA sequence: TGTGCCAGCGCTCCGGGCCGCGGCACTGAAGCTTTCTTT.

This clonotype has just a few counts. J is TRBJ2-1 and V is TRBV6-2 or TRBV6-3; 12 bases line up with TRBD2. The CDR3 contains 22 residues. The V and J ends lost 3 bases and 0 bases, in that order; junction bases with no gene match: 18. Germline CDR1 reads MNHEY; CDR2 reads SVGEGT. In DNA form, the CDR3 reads TGTGCCAGCAGTTATCCGGACGGGATTACGACTAGCGGGAGTAGCTCCTACAATGAGCAGTTCTTC. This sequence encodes CASSYPDGITTSGSSSYNEQFF.

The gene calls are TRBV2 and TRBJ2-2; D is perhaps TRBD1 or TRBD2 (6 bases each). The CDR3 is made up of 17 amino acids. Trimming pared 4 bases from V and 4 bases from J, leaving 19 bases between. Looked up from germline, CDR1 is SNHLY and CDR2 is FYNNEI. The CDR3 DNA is TGTGCCAGCAGTGGCGCCGTTGGGGGGCAGGGCACCGGGGAGCTGTTTTTT. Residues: CASSGAVGGQGTGELFF.

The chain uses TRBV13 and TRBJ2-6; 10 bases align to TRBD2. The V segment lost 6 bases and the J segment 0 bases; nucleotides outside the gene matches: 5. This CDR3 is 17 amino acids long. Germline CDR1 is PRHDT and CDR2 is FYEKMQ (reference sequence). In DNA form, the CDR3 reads TGTGCCAGCAGTCTAGCGGGAGACCCCTCTGGGGCCAACGTCCTGACTTTC. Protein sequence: CASSLAGDPSGANVLTF.

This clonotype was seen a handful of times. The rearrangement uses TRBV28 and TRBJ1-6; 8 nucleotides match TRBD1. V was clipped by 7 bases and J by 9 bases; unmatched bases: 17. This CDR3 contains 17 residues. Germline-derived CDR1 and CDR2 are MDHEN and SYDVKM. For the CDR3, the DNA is TGTGCCAGCACTCTAGACTTTAACAGGGGGTGGAGTTCACCCCTCCACTTT. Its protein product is CASTLDFNRGWSSPLHF.

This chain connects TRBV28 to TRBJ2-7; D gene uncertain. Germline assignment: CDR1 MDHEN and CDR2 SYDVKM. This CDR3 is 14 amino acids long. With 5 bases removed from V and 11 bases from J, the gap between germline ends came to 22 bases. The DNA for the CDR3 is TGTGCCAGCAGTCTCGGCGGTTCGGTTCACTTAGAGTACTTC. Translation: CASSLGGSVHLEYF.

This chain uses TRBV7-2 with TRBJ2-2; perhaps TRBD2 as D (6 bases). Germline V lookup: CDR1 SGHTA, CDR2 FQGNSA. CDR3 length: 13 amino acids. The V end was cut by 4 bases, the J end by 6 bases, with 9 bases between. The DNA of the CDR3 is TGTGCCAGCAGCTGGGCGGGGCCCGGGGAGCTGTTTTTT. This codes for CASSWAGPGELFF. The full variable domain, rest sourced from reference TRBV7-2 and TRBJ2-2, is GAGVSQSPSNKVTEKGKDVELRCDPISGHTALYWYRQSLGQGLEFLIYFQGNSAPDKSGLPSDRFSAERTGGSVSTLTIQRTQQEDSAVYLCASSWAGPGELFFGEGSRLTVL.

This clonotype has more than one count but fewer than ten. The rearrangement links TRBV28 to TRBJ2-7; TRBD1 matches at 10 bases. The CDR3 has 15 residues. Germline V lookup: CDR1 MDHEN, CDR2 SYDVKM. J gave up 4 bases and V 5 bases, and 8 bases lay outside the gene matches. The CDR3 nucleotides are TGTGCCAGCAGTGCCGGGACAGGGGTTCTATACGAGCAGTACTTC. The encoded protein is CASSAGTGVLYEQYF.

Here the CDR3 reads CASSFRVAGSSYNEQFF. The CDR3, as DNA: TGTGCCAGCAGCTTTAGAGTAGCGGGCAGCTCCTACAATGAGCAGTTCTTC. The J gene is TRBJ2-1, the V gene TRBV11-2; TRBD2 matches at 7 bases. This CDR3 is built from 17 residues. The V gene end was trimmed by 3 bases and the J gene end by 0 bases; junction bases not matched to a gene: 8. Looked up from germline, CDR1 is SGHAT and CDR2 is FQNNGV.

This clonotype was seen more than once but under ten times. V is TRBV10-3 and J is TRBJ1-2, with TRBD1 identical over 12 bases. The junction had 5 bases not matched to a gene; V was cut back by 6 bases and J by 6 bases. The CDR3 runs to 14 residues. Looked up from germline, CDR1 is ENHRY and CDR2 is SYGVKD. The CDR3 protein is CAIRDGTGGHGYTF. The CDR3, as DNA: TGTGCCATCAGGGACGGGACAGGGGGCCATGGCTACACCTTC.

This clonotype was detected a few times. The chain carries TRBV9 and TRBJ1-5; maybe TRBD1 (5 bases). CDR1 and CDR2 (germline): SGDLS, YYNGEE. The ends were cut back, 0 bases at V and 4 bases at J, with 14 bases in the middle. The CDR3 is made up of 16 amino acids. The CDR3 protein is CASSVGNGAGNQPQHF. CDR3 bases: TGTGCCAGCAGCGTAGGAAACGGGGCAGGGAATCAGCCCCAGCATTTT.

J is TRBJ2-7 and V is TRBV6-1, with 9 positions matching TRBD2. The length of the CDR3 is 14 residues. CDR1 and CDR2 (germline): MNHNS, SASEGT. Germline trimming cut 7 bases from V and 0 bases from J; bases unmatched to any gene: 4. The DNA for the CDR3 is TGTGCCAGCAAGGCGGGACTAGCCTCCTACGAGCAGTACTTC. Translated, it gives CASKAGLASYEQYF.

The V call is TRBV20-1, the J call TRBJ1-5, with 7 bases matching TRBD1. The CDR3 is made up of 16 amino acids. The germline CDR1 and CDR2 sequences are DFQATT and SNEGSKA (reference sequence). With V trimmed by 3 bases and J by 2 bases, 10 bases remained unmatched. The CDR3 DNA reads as TGCAGTGCTAGCCCGACAGGGCGGGGAGGCAATCAGCCCCAGCATTTT. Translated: CSASPTGRGGNQPQHF.

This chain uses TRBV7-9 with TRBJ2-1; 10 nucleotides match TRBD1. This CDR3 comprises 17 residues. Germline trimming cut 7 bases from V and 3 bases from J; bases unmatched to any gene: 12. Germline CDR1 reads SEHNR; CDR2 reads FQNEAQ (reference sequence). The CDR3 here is CASISSLGQGYYNEQFF. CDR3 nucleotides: TGTGCCAGCATCTCATCCTTGGGACAGGGGTACTACAATGAGCAGTTCTTC.

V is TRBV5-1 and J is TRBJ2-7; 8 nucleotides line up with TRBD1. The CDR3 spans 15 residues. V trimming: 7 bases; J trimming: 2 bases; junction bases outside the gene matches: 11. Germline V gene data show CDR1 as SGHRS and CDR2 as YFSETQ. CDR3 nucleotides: TGCGCCAGCCGGGACAGGCCCGACCCCACCTACGAGCAGTACTTC. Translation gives CASRDRPDPTYEQYF.